The rows below give T cell receptor beta chains drawn from one sample of a study of CD8+ T cells in alopecia areata. Sequencing was performed with immunoSEQ multiplex PCR; in TCRdb, only in-frame clones are kept and a portion is missing. The sample shows hundreds of thousands of clones, around 64% of them seen only once. Sample: CD4+ T cells sorted from blood, taken around week 54, from a patient treated with tofacitinib. These receptors all stem from a human donor with alopecia areata. Both conserved end residues are trimmed from each CDR3.

TRBV13,TRBJ1-5,ASSLRGQGVDQPQH
TRBV4-1,TRBJ2-7,ASSPERGRNYEQY
TRBV30,TRBJ1-6,AWSGTKLNSPLH
TRBV30,TRBJ2-3,AWGVSTDTQY
TRBV30,TRBJ2-1,AWSLRQANNEQF
TRBV5-1,TRBJ2-3,ASSLAGTDTQY
TRBV6-6,TRBJ1-3,ASTSLGNTIY
TRBV2,TRBJ1-3,ASKDSGNTIY
TRBV6-6,TRBJ2-5,ASSYGTASETQY
TRBV15,TRBJ2-1,ATSRRDPGINNEQF
TRBV2,TRBJ1-2,ASSDKNLYGSYT
TRBV6-5,TRBJ2-1,ASSYREGGEQF
TRBV5-6,TRBJ2-7,ASSPGRSYEQY
TRBV5-6,TRBJ2-3,ASSLVDTQY
TRBV14,TRBJ1-1,ASSQGGLGTEAF
TRBV25-1,TRBJ1-2,ASFDIYGYT
TRBV2,TRBJ1-1,ASSEARIRTEAF
TRBV29-1,TRBJ1-1,SEYVAENTEAF
TRBV30,TRBJ1-4,AWSPWTGGREKLF
TRBV30,TRBJ2-3,AWTKRGLATDTQY
TRBV5-4,TRBJ2-1,ASSLELAGNSYNEQF
TRBV4-1,TRBJ2-2,ASSQSRANTGELF
TRBV6-6,TRBJ2-5,ASSRPGQGQETQY
TRBV18,TRBJ2-7,ASSPPTGTYEQY
TRBV6-5,TRBJ1-6,ASSYMDSPLH
TRBV29-1,TRBJ1-1,SAQNTEAF
TRBV15,TRBJ2-7,ATSRDTGTSGGAYEQY
TRBV30,TRBJ2-7,AWRNRGPYEQY
TRBV10-2,TRBJ2-3,ASRESGGYTDTQY
TRBV2,TRBJ1-5,ASSPDRVEQPQH
TRBV9,TRBJ2-3,ASTVSGGAEDTQY
TRBV5-1,TRBJ2-2,ASMPGSNTGELF
TRBV30,TRBJ2-1,AWSLIQALRYNEQF
TRBV6-6,TRBJ1-2,ASSYSGQGSDGYT
TRBV2,TRBJ2-1,ASSGGSGGANEQF
TRBV29-1,TRBJ2-5,SVELGAPFGTQY
TRBV6-5,TRBJ2-5,ASSKQGEEGETQY
TRBV30,TRBJ1-6,AWSSDRGDSPLH
TRBV30,TRBJ1-1,AWSPGTGSTEAF
TRBV30,TRBJ2-7,AWRGRDYEQY
TRBV2,TRBJ1-5,ASRGAAPYSNQPQH
TRBV7-9,TRBJ2-5,ASSHETQY
TRBV13,TRBJ2-3,ASSLGTGRTDTQY
TRBV30,TRBJ1-6,AWSVSGRNSPLH
TRBV7-6,TRBJ2-7,ASSIRTGADEQY
TRBV27,TRBJ1-2,ASSLVGNWGYT
TRBV30,TRBJ2-3,AWTRTGVGTQY
TRBV9,TRBJ1-1,ASSARPMNTEAF
TRBV5-1,TRBJ2-1,ASSLWDRGNNEQF
TRBV6-5,TRBJ1-6,ASSYSGQGSPLH
TRBV5-1,TRBJ2-6,ASSNEGANVLT
TRBV11-2,TRBJ2-2,ASTPPSKGVSGELF
TRBV21-1,TRBJ2-7,ASSPGTRAYEQY
TRBV7-2,TRBJ1-2,ASSSTPGVNGYT
TRBV11-1,TRBJ2-3,ASSWDRSTDTQY